This TCR beta chain emerged from a study of T cell repertoires in cytomegalovirus infection (dated by TCRdb to the late 2010s). With regard to the full study: The HLA type of each donor mattered for the analysis, because public TCR beta signatures pointed to carriage of CMV infection along with the matching HLA type.

Instrument used: Illumina HiSeq 1500. TCRdb ran its own pipeline on the public reads, namely fastp trimming at Q25 and MiXCR clone calling, and kept in-frame beta chains. Rows are combined by CDR3 protein, so each entry shows the most common genes and DNA. Within this sample are a few hundred thousand distinct CDR3 sequences, with over 15% of them counted one time only. Around 47% of the sample is in the top ten clones. Points the paper makes about the study in general: In both this cohort and an independent approximately 370-donor cohort, the cumulative frequency of public TCR beta family members distinguished carriers of CMV infection plus the relevant HLA type. The ex vivo response was dominated by HLA-C-restricted CMV-specific TCR beta clonotypes, which also provided the single most frequent clonotype in two of eight donors.

Spanning cysteine to phenylalanine, the CDR3 consists of 19 amino acids. CDR3 DNA only is kept here, 57 bases in frame from base 1. Clipping removes 8 bases from V and 0 bases from J, with 14 as the unmatched junction base count. The germline V gene encodes CDR1 MNHEY and CDR2 SVGEGT. The table lists this clonotype with a few counts. Its recognized antigen is unknown. Base qualities are missing; no much larger clone stands one base away. The sequencing sample was made of CD8+ T cells from PBMCs. The chain was built from TRBV6-2 or TRBV6-3 and TRBJ2-1; TRBD2 lines up with 12 middle nucleotides. The source is a human donor in good health (CMV status not recorded). Some clones in this sample may be carry-over from other donors' samples. Read as DNA, the sequence is TGTGCCAGCCGGAGGGGACTAGCGGGTCCTGAGAGCTCCTACAATGAGCAGTTCTTC. Its protein reads: CASRRGLAGPESSYNEQFF.